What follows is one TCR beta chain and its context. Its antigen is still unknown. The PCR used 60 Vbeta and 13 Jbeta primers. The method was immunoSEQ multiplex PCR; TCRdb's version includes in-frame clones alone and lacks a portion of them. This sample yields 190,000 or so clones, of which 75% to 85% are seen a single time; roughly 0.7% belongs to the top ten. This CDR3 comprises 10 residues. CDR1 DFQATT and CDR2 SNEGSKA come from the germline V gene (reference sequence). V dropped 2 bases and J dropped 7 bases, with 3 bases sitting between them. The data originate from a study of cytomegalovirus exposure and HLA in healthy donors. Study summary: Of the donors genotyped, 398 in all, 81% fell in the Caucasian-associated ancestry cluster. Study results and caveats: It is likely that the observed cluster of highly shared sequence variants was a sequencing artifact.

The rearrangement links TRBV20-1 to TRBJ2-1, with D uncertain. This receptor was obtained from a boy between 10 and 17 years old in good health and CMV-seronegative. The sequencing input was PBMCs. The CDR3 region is CSARRNEQFF. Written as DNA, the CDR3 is TGCAGTGCTAGACGGAATGAGCAGTTCTTC.